A selection of T cell receptor beta chains follows, all from one sample in a study of blood T cell repertoires in COVID-19. TCRdb keeps only in-frame clones here, not all; method: immunoSEQ multiplex PCR. Of around 250,000 clones listed, about 88% are singletons. The sequenced sample consisted of PBMCs or T cells enriched from blood (not recorded which). The receptors come from a woman aged 50 to 60 who had recovered from COVID-19. The CDR3 runs from the conserved cysteine through the conserved F or W. D genes are given only for firm matches. Expanded clones get a size class; other rows say once, few or many, or leave the size out.

clone size	D gene	V gene	J gene	CDR3 protein	CDR3 DNA
-	TRBD2	TRBV29-1	TRBJ2-7	CSAGLGLYEQYF	TGCAGCGCTGGACTAGGGCTCTACGAGCAGTACTTC
-	-	TRBV5-1	TRBJ1-2	CASSLLEGFDYTF	TGCGCCAGCAGCTTATTGGAGGGCTTTGACTACACCTTC
-	-	TRBV12-3/TRBV12-4	TRBJ1-5	CASSFSENQPQHF	TGTGCCAGCAGTTTTTCTGAGAATCAGCCCCAGCATTTT
-	-	TRBV20-1	TRBJ2-5	CSASDWLETQYF	TGCAGTGCTAGTGATTGGCTAGAGACCCAGTACTTC
-	TRBD1	TRBV18	TRBJ2-1	CASSDTGGDEQFF	TGTGCCAGCTCCGACACAGGGGGCGATGAGCAGTTCTTC
-	-	TRBV29-1	TRBJ1-1	CSVVSQNTEAFF	TGCAGCGTTGTGTCACAGAACACTGAAGCTTTCTTT
-	TRBD1	TRBV2	TRBJ1-4	CASIYGTGVEKLFF	TGTGCCAGCATTTACGGGACAGGGGTCGAAAAACTGTTTTTT
-	TRBD2	TRBV7-9	TRBJ2-1	CASSLFAGEGFYEQFF	TGTGCCAGCAGCTTATTTGCGGGAGAGGGTTTCTATGAGCAGTTCTTC
-	TRBD2	TRBV3-1/TRBV3-2	TRBJ2-7	CASSQETSGRGEQYF	TGTGCCAGCAGCCAAGAGACTAGCGGGAGAGGGGAGCAGTACTTC
-	TRBD2	TRBV10-1	TRBJ2-3	CASSEGLAGKDTQYF	TGCGCCAGCAGTGAAGGACTAGCGGGAAAAGATACGCAGTATTTT
-	-	TRBV7-2	TRBJ2-1	CASSLTGGEQFF	TGTGCCAGCAGCTTGACTGGAGGTGAGCAGTTCTTC
-	TRBD1	TRBV5-4	TRBJ1-1	CASSLTGVGAFF	TGTGCCAGCAGCTTGACAGGGGTAGGGGCTTTCTTT
-	TRBD1	TRBV9	TRBJ2-4	CASSQQGTGNIQYF	TGTGCCAGCAGCCAACAGGGGACGGGAAACATTCAGTACTTC
few	-	TRBV11-2	TRBJ1-1	CASSFRSTEAFF	TGTGCCAGCAGCTTTAGGAGCACTGAAGCTTTCTTT
-	-	TRBV4-1	TRBJ1-4	CASSQGPTRGEINEKLFF	TGCGCCAGCAGCCAGGGGCCCACCCGCGGAGAGATAAATGAAAAACTGTTTTTT
few	-	TRBV5-1	TRBJ1-1	CASSIAEAQNTEAFF	TGCGCCAGCAGCATCGCCGAGGCTCAGAACACTGAAGCTTTCTTT
-	-	TRBV12-3/TRBV12-4	TRBJ2-7	CASSFVSEQYF	TGTGCCAGCAGTTTTGTCAGCGAGCAGTACTTC
-	-	TRBV3-1/TRBV3-2	TRBJ2-5	CASSGGKGETQYF	TGTGCCAGCAGTGGGGGGAAGGGAGAGACCCAGTACTTC
-	-	TRBV30	TRBJ1-5	CAWSGPGGYQPQHF	TGTGCCTGGAGTGGCCCTGGAGGCTATCAGCCCCAGCATTTT
-	-	TRBV27	TRBJ1-6	CASSFKPLNSPLHF	TGTGCCAGCAGTTTCAAACCGCTAAATTCACCCCTCCACTTT
-	TRBD2	TRBV4-1	TRBJ2-4	CASSQGRLADSKNIQYF	TGCGCCAGCAGCCAAGGTAGACTAGCGGATTCGAAAAACATTCAGTACTTC
few	-	TRBV2	TRBJ1-2	CASSPLGFSGYTF	TGTGCCAGCAGTCCGCTCGGGTTCTCTGGCTACACCTTC
few	TRBD1	TRBV29-1	TRBJ1-4	CSVRDSPNEKLFF	TGCAGCGTAAGGGACAGCCCCAATGAAAAACTGTTTTTT
once	-	TRBV10-3	TRBJ2-2	CAINSGANTGELFF	TGTGCCATCAATTCGGGAGCAAACACCGGGGAGCTGTTTTTT
once	TRBD1	TRBV28	TRBJ2-5	CASSFIRAGGLQETQYF	TGTGCCAGCAGTTTCATTAGGGCAGGGGGCCTCCAAGAGACCCAGTACTTC
-	TRBD1	TRBV9	TRBJ2-1	CASSVGQGGYNEQFF	TGTGCCAGCAGCGTAGGACAGGGGGGGTACAATGAGCAGTTCTTC
-	-	TRBV30	TRBJ1-1	CAWNRVRTEAFF	TGTGCCTGGAACAGGGTACGGACTGAAGCTTTCTTT
-	TRBD1	TRBV19	TRBJ2-7	CASSVQGTSYEQYF	TGTGCCAGTAGTGTACAGGGGACATCCTACGAGCAGTACTTC
-	-	TRBV7-2	TRBJ2-2	CASSLGVRVNTGELFF	TGTGCCAGCAGCTTAGGGGTCAGGGTGAACACCGGGGAGCTGTTTTTT
-	TRBD1	TRBV6-4	TRBJ2-2	CASGTGNTGELFF	TGTGCCAGCGGGACAGGGAACACCGGGGAGCTGTTTTTT
once	-	TRBV24-1	TRBJ2-2	CVHPEAQGSNTGELFF	TGTGTCCATCCCGAGGCCCAGGGATCGAACACCGGGGAGCTGTTTTTT
-	TRBD1	TRBV7-9	TRBJ1-3	CASSLARGSTGNTIYF	TGTGCCAGCAGCTTAGCCAGGGGGTCAACTGGAAACACCATATATTTT
few	TRBD1	TRBV2	TRBJ1-2	CASSGGQGARGYTF	TGTGCCAGCAGTGGGGGACAGGGGGCGCGCGGCTACACCTTC
-	TRBD1	TRBV18	TRBJ1-3	CASSPGTGRGNTIYF	TGTGCCAGCTCACCAGGGACAGGCAGAGGAAACACCATATATTTT
-	-	TRBV5-1	TRBJ2-7	CASSFFPGTNYEQYF	TGCGCCAGCAGCTTCTTTCCGGGAACCAACTACGAGCAGTACTTC
once	-	TRBV7-8	TRBJ1-3	CASSLTGSGFVNTIYF	TGTGCCAGCAGCCTTACAGGGAGTGGGTTTGTAAACACCATATATTTT